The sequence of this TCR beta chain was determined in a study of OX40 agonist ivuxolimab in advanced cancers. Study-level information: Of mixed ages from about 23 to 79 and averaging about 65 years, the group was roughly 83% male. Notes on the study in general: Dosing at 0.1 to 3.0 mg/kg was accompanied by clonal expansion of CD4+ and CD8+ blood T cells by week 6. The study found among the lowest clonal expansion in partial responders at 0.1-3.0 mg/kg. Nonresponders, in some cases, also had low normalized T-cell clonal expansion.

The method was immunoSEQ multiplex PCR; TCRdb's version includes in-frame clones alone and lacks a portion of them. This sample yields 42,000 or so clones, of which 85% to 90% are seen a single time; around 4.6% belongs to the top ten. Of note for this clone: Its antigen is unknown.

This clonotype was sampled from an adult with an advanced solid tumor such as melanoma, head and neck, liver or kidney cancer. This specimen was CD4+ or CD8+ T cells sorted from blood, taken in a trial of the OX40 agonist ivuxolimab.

The CDR3 DNA sequence: TGCAGCGTTGAAGAAATAGCGGGGGGGCCAGATACGCAGTATTTT. Amino acids: CSVEEIAGGPDTQYF. This chain connects TRBV29-1 to TRBJ2-3, with 11 bases identical to TRBD2. Germline trimming cut 0 bases from V and 4 bases from J; bases unmatched to any gene: 3. Germline CDR1 and CDR2: SQVTM and ANQGSEA. The CDR3 consists of 15 residues.